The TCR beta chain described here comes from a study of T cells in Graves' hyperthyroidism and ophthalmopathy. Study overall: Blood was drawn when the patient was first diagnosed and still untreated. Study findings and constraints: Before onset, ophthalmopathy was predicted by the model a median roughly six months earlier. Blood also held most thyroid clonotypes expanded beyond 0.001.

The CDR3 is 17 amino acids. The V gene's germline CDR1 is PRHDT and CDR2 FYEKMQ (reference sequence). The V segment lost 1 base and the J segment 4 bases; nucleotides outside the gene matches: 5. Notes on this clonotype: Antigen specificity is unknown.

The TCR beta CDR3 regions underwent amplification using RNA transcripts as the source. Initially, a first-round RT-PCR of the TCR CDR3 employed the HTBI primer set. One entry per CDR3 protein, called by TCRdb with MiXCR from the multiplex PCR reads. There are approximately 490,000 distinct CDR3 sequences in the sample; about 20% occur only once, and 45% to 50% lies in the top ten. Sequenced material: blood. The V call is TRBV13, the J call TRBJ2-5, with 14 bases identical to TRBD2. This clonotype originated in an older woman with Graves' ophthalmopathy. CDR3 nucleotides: TGTGCCAGCAGCTTAGACGAGGGACTAGCGGGAGCAGAGACCCAGTACTTC. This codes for CASSLDEGLAGAETQYF.